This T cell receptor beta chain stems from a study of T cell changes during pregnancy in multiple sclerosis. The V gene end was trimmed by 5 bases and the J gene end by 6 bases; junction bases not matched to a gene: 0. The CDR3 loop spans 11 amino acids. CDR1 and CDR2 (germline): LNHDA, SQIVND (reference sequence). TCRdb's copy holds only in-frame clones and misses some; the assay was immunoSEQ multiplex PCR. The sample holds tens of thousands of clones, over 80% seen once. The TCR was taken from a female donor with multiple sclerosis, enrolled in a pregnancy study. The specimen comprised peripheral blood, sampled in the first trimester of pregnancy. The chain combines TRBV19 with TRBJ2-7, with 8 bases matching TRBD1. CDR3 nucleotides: TGTGCCAGTAGTGACAGGGGCGAGCAGTACTTC. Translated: CASSDRGEQYF.